These 18 T cell receptor beta chains share one sample of origin, sequenced in a study of post-analysis software for immune sequencing data (dated by TCRdb to between 2014 and 2016). What the study reported, not specific to this receptor: Significantly higher frequencies in patients than in controls were found for several TRBV segments, including TRBV5-6, TRBV5-1 and TRBV20-1.

These TCRs' antigens remain unknown. To prepare the library, PCR was applied. The reads were generated on an Illumina HiSeq 2500. To reduce PCR and sequencing biases, unique molecular identifiers were incorporated into the TCR beta cDNA libraries. Starting from the raw public reads, TCRdb applied fastp trimming at Q25, assembled clones with MiXCR and retained in-frame beta chains. Each CDR3 protein gets just one entry, which takes the most common genes and DNA from the rows behind it. The sample table shows hundreds of thousands of distinct CDR3 sequences, and 25% to 30% are seen once. The top ten constitute more than 0.45% of the sample. The sample comprised blood. The receptors derive from a girl aged 5 to 17 with multiple sclerosis.

This clonotype was detected only a few times. V usage is TRBV4-1 and J usage is TRBJ2-1; maybe TRBD2 (6 bases). CDR3 length: 16 residues. Germline assignment: CDR1 MGHRA and CDR2 YSYEKL. Trimming pared 0 bases from V and 8 bases from J, leaving 17 bases between. CDR3 in amino acids: CASSQEGRGAGHEQFF. CDR3 coding DNA: TGCGCCAGCAGCCAAGAAGGGCGGGGCGCGGGACATGAGCAGTTCTTC.

The chain combines TRBV20-1 with TRBJ2-5, with 15 nucleotides matching TRBD2. This CDR3 region has 18 residues. Germline V lookup: CDR1 DFQATT, CDR2 SNEGSKA (reference sequence). V was pared by 6 bases and J by 2 bases, with 13 bases of the junction left unmatched. The CDR3 DNA sequence: TGCAGTGCGGGAGAGGGGACTAGCGGGAGGAGATCTCAAGAGACCCAGTACTTC. It codes for CSAGEGTSGRRSQETQYF.

In DNA, the CDR3 is TGCAGTGCTAGAGATAGTGTGGACAGGGCGGACATTCAGTACTTC. It encodes CSARDSVDRADIQYF. The J gene is TRBJ2-4, the V gene TRBV20-1; the match to TRBD1 covers 8 bases. Germline values: CDR1 DFQATT, CDR2 SNEGSKA (reference sequence). The CDR3 is 15 amino acids. With V trimmed by 0 bases and J by 8 bases, 9 bases remained unmatched.

The chain couples TRBV3-1 to TRBJ2-1; TRBD2 agrees at 8 bases. The CDR3 contains 15 residues. Losses at the gene ends were 4 bases for V and 3 bases for J; bases not matched to a gene: 5. Germline CDR1 reads LGHDT; CDR2 reads YNNKEL (reference sequence). The CDR3 spells CASSPRGGHYNEQFF. The CDR3 coding sequence is TGTGCCAGCAGCCCTCGGGGGGGGCACTACAATGAGCAGTTCTTC.

This chain joins TRBV28 and TRBJ2-5; TRBD1 aligns across 8 bases. With 1 base clipped from V and 4 bases from J, the junction kept 5 bases outside the gene matches. The CDR3 is 15 amino acids. Germline V gene data show CDR1 as MDHEN and CDR2 as SYDVKM. The CDR3 DNA sequence: TGTGCCAGCAGTTTATTTCAGGGGGCTAGAGAGACCCAGTACTTC. Translation: CASSLFQGARETQYF.

The V gene is TRBV7-2, the J gene TRBJ2-2, with 8 bases aligning to TRBD2. CDR1 and CDR2 (germline): SGHTA, FQGNSA. The CDR3 runs to 16 residues. Germline trimming cut 5 bases from V and 1 base from J; bases unmatched to any gene: 6. In DNA form, the CDR3 reads TGTGCCAGCAGCCCGCGGGGGGCGGTGAACACCGGGGAGCTGTTTTTT. It translates to CASSPRGAVNTGELFF.

The V gene is TRBV6-1, the J gene TRBJ1-2; 10 nucleotides agree with TRBD1. Germline CDR1 reads MNHNS; CDR2 reads SASEGT. Losses at the gene ends were 8 bases for V and 7 bases for J; bases not matched to a gene: 16. The CDR3 is 16 amino acids. CDR3 coding DNA: TGTGCCAGCGAGCACCTGACGACAGGGGGCGCGAGTGGCTACACCTTC. Its protein is CASEHLTTGGASGYTF.

The rearrangement links TRBV5-1 to TRBJ2-1; 9 bases fit TRBD2. CDR1 SGHRS and CDR2 YFSETQ come from the germline V gene. This CDR3 region has 18 residues. The J segment lost 5 bases and the V segment lost 1 base, leaving 13 bases of the junction unmatched. The CDR3 sequence: CASSLLVLAGPRDNEQFF. The CDR3 nucleotides are TGCGCCAGCAGCTTGCTCGTTCTAGCGGGGCCTCGGGACAATGAGCAGTTCTTC.

This clonotype showed up just a few times. This rearrangement joins TRBV6-5 to TRBJ2-7; D uncertain. The germline V gene encodes CDR1 MNHEY and CDR2 SVGAGI. V lost 1 base to trimming and J lost 2 bases, with 12 bases between them. CDR3 length: 15 amino acids. CDR3 protein: CASSYFTAGTYEQYF. The CDR3, as DNA: TGTGCCAGCAGTTACTTTACAGCAGGAACCTACGAGCAGTACTTC.

In this sample, this clonotype turned up many times. In nucleotides, the CDR3 is TGCGCCAGCAGCCAGTCCCAACAGGGCAATTACTACAATGAGCAGTTCTTC. As protein: CASSQSQQGNYYNEQFF. This chain uses TRBV4-1 with TRBJ2-1; tentatively, D is TRBD1 (6 bases). Trimming took 3 bases from V and 3 from J, leaving 18 bases between them. The CDR3 consists of 17 residues. Looked up from germline, CDR1 is MGHRA and CDR2 is YSYEKL.

This clonotype was found many times. The chain combines TRBV10-2 with TRBJ2-3, with D possibly TRBD2 on 5 matching bases. V lost 5 bases, J lost 5 bases, and 17 bases lay in between. This CDR3 is built from 15 residues. The germline gives CDR1 WSHSY, CDR2 SAAADI. As DNA, the CDR3 is TGCGCCAGCAGTAAAGCCGGACTCAATGGAGATACGCAGTATTTT. This sequence encodes CASSKAGLNGDTQYF.

This clonotype was detected only a few times. This chain uses TRBV5-6 with TRBJ2-3, with 9 bases lining up with TRBD2. The CDR3 is 16 amino acids. Trimming at V came to 4 bases and at J to 7 bases, leaving 13 bases not matched to a gene. The germline CDR1 and CDR2 sequences are SGHDT and YYEEEE. The CDR3 protein is CASSPTPGTSINTQYF. In DNA, the CDR3 is TGTGCCAGCAGCCCCACTCCCGGGACTAGCATAAATACGCAGTATTTT.

The rearrangement links TRBV20-1 to TRBJ2-7; TRBD2 matches at 8 bases. V lost 6 bases to trimming and J lost 0 bases; unmatched junction nucleotides: 7. This CDR3 contains 14 residues. Germline CDR1 and CDR2: DFQATT and SNEGSKA (reference sequence). The CDR3 bases are TGCAGTGCAACGACTAGCGTAAGCTCCTACGAGCAGTACTTC. It translates to CSATTSVSSYEQYF.

This clonotype occurred a few times. This chain's CDR3 is CSARDRDRSNYGYTF. The CDR3 DNA sequence: TGCAGTGCTAGAGATCGGGACAGGAGTAACTATGGCTACACCTTC. The V gene is TRBV20-1, the J gene TRBJ1-2; the match to TRBD1 covers 8 bases. The V gene's germline CDR1 is DFQATT and CDR2 SNEGSKA (reference sequence). The V gene end was trimmed by 0 bases and the J gene end by 1 base; junction bases not matched to a gene: 4. The CDR3 totals 15 residues.

This clonotype was observed a few times. The chain is built from TRBV2 and TRBJ2-1; 12 bases match TRBD2. The CDR3 length is 15 residues. The V gene end was trimmed by 3 bases and the J gene end by 9 bases; junction bases not matched to a gene: 6. Germline V gives CDR1 SNHLY, CDR2 FYNNEI. The CDR3 DNA sequence: TGTGCCAGCAGTGAGACTAGCGGGAGTGGTGCTGAGCAGTTCTTC. It codes for CASSETSGSGAEQFF.

The sample holds one count of this clonotype. This chain uses TRBV24-1 with TRBJ2-3; TRBD2 matches 10 bases. CDR3 length: 15 amino acids. J was trimmed by 4 bases and V by 4 bases; bases with no gene match: 4. CDR1 KGHDR and CDR2 SFDVKD come from the germline V gene. For the CDR3, the DNA is TGTGCCACCAGTGACCCTAGCGGGAGAGCAGATACGCAGTATTTT. This translates into CATSDPSGRADTQYF.

The chain employs TRBV28 and TRBJ1-5; D not resolved. Germline CDR1 MDHEN, CDR2 SYDVKM. The CDR3 extends over 14 amino acids. Trimming pared 9 bases from V and 8 bases from J, leaving 20 bases between. The CDR3 region is CASTKRGSKEPQHF. The CDR3 DNA sequence: TGTGCCAGTACCAAGAGAGGGTCGAAAGAGCCCCAGCATTTT.

The V gene is TRBV27, the J gene TRBJ1-2, with no clear D. V was shortened by 3 bases and J by 8 bases, with 10 bases between the two germline ends. Germline CDR1 reads MNHEY; CDR2 reads SMNVEV (reference sequence). This CDR3 has 12 amino acids. CDR3 bases: TGTGCCAGCAGTTTTCCGGGGAGGGGCTACACCTTC. This translates into CASSFPGRGYTF.